A single T cell receptor beta chain is shown here with its context. The antigen is not known. This specimen belongs to a study of beta chain features in type 1 diabetes. Study in general: Age, gender and cell yields were alike across patients and healthy donors. Study-wide findings and caveats: In type 1 diabetes patients, VDJ junctions had fewer insertions; deletions at these junctions were more frequent. Still unanswered here is whether HLA type influences TCRB rearrangement.

All of the isolated RNA was reverse transcribed, so expressed TCRB transcripts were sequenced. Sequencing was performed with immunoSEQ multiplex PCR; in TCRdb, only in-frame clones are kept and a portion is missing. The sample lists about 360,000 clones, over 9.5% occurring once. The CDR3 length is 12 residues. Trimming shortened V by 5 bases and J by 3 bases, and 7 bases separated the two germline ends. Germline V lookup: CDR1 LNHDA, CDR2 SQIVND (reference sequence). The sequenced sample was naive CD4+ T cells from blood. The rearrangement links TRBV19 to TRBJ1-1, with D unclear. The source of this sequence is a man aged 18 to 30 in good health. CDR3 in amino acids: CASSHSDTEAFF. Written as DNA, the CDR3 is TGTGCCAGTAGTCATTCGGACACTGAAGCTTTCTTT. Full variable domain (rest looked up from reference TRBV19 and TRBJ1-1): DGGITQSPKYLFRKEGQNVTLSCEQNLNHDAMYWYRQDPGQGLRLIYYSQIVNDFQKGDIAEGYSVSREKKESFPLTVTSAQKNPTAFYLCASSHSDTEAFFGQGTRLTVV.